Each of the 12 T cell receptor beta chains below was sequenced from the same sample in a study of blood T cell repertoires in COVID-19. Repertoires were generated with immunoSEQ multiplex PCR, while TCRdb's copy carries only in-frame clones and drops some. This sample yields 400,000 to 450,000 clones, of which 88% are seen a single time; over 9.5% belongs to the top ten. Material for sequencing was peripheral blood. All receptors come from a woman in her forties or fifties with COVID-19, enrolled during active disease.

This clone was observed once. V gene TRBV11-2 combines with J gene TRBJ1-1; D uncertain. Trimming stripped 2 bases from V and 1 base from J, with 11 bases between. The CDR3 is made up of 15 amino acids. Germline V gene sequence: CDR1 SGHAT, CDR2 FQNNGV. CDR3: CASSLRERRNTEAFF. CDR3 in DNA: TGTGCCAGCAGCTTACGGGAGAGAAGGAACACTGAAGCTTTCTTT. The full variable domain, in which reference TRBV11-2 and TRBJ1-1 provide the parts outside the CDR3, is EAGVAQSPRYKIIEKRQSVAFWCNPISGHATLYWYQQILGQGPKLLIQFQNNGVVDDSQLPKDRFSAERLKGVDSTLKIQPAKLEDSAVYLCASSLRERRNTEAFFGQGTRLTVV.

The chain has TRBV30 and TRBJ2-3; 8 bases match TRBD1. Germline assignment: CDR1 GTSNPN and CDR2 SVGIG (reference sequence). Trimming took 3 bases from V and 1 from J; bases not matched to a gene: 6. CDR3 length: 15 residues. The CDR3 here is CAWSPGTGRTDTQYF. The CDR3 bases are TGTGCCTGGAGCCCCGGGACAGGACGCACAGATACGCAGTATTTT.

The J gene is TRBJ2-1, the V gene TRBV7-9, with 7 bases fitting TRBD2. J lost 6 bases, V lost 6 bases, and 17 bases had no gene match. Per the germline V gene, CDR1 is SEHNR and CDR2 is FQNEAQ (reference sequence). This CDR3 is 17 amino acids long. CDR3 amino acids: CASSFESGNLGSNEQFF. The CDR3 DNA follows: TGTGCCAGCAGTTTTGAGAGCGGGAACCTCGGAAGCAATGAGCAGTTCTTC.

The chain carries TRBV5-1 and TRBJ1-3; D is unclear. V was cut by 0 bases and J by 3 bases, with 13 bases left in between. The germline CDR1 and CDR2 sequences are SGHRS and YFSETQ. This CDR3 region has 16 residues. The CDR3 is CASSLGDRGGGNTIYF. The CDR3 DNA reads TGCGCCAGCAGCTTGGGAGACCGGGGTGGTGGAAACACCATATATTTT.

The chain combines TRBV12-3 or TRBV12-4 with TRBJ2-5; weak D call: TRBD2 (5 bases). The V end lost 6 bases, the J end lost 5 bases, and 10 bases lay between the germline ends. The CDR3 consists of 12 residues. CDR3 bases: TGTGCCAGCAGCGAGGGCTCGGAGACCCAGTACTTC. It encodes CASSEGSETQYF.

This chain uses TRBV9 with TRBJ2-1, with TRBD2 matching 14 bases. V dropped 2 bases and J dropped 8; count of bases not matched to a gene: 6. The CDR3 runs 16 residues. The germline CDR1 and CDR2 sequences are SGDLS and YYNGEE. CDR3 residues: CASSVRGLAGVHEQFF. For the CDR3, the DNA is TGTGCCAGCAGCGTCCGGGGACTAGCGGGGGTGCATGAGCAGTTCTTC.

DNA of the CDR3: TGTGCCACTTCGACAGGGACCTACGAGCAGTACTTC. Translation: CATSTGTYEQYF. This chain connects TRBV6-5 to TRBJ2-7; the match to TRBD1 covers 7 bases. V lost 10 bases, J lost 2 bases, and 5 bases stayed unmatched. The CDR3 runs 12 residues. CDR1 is MNHEY and CDR2 is SVGAGI in the germline V gene.

In its sample, this clone was seen once. V is TRBV24-1 and J is TRBJ2-1; TRBD1 might be the D (6 bases). The ends were cut back, 5 bases at V and 9 bases at J, with 13 bases in the middle. The germline V gene has CDR1 KGHDR and CDR2 SFDVKD. This CDR3 comprises 13 residues. For the CDR3, the DNA is TGTGCCACCAGTGTCACAGGGAGAAGTGAGCAGTTCTTC. Translating it yields CATSVTGRSEQFF.

The J gene is TRBJ1-3, the V gene TRBV5-1, with TRBD1 as a possible D gene (5 bases). The CDR3 has 14 amino acids. The germline V gene encodes CDR1 SGHRS and CDR2 YFSETQ. V was cut by 0 bases and J by 8 bases, with 12 bases left in between. The CDR3 is CASSLAAGGDTIYF. In DNA, the CDR3 is TGCGCCAGCAGCTTGGCGGCAGGAGGGGACACCATATATTTT.

This chain links TRBV5-1 with TRBJ1-2; 9 nucleotides match TRBD1. V dropped 4 bases and J dropped 3; count of bases not matched to a gene: 7. CDR3 length equals 15 residues. Germline V gives CDR1 SGHRS, CDR2 YFSETQ. CDR3 nucleotides: TGCGCCAGCAGCCCAGGACAGGGGTCCTACTATGGCTACACCTTC. Translated: CASSPGQGSYYGYTF.

The chain carries TRBV25-1 and TRBJ1-5; no firm D call. The germline CDR1 and CDR2 sequences are MGHDK and SYGVNS. There are 13 residues in the CDR3. V dropped 6 bases and J dropped 7 bases, with 13 bases sitting between them. CDR3 nucleotides: TGTGCCAGCAGGGGAGCCCAGGACCAGCCCCAGCATTTT. It is translated as CASRGAQDQPQHF.

The genes are TRBV4-2 and TRBJ2-3; 9 bases fit TRBD2. Trimming at V came to 4 bases and at J to 4 bases, leaving 6 bases not matched to a gene. The germline gives CDR1 LGHNA, CDR2 YNFKEQ. This CDR3 contains 15 residues. The chain's CDR3 is CASSLLAGPPDTQYF. The CDR3 nucleotides are TGTGCCAGCAGCCTACTAGCGGGCCCCCCAGATACGCAGTATTTT.